These T cell receptor beta chains were read from a single sample in a study of blood T cell repertoires in COVID-19. Generated by immunoSEQ multiplex PCR, the TCRdb table keeps only in-frame clones and is missing some. Here the sample spans under 400,000 clones, approximately 88% being singletons. The sequencing input was peripheral blood. The receptors were gathered from a woman in her 30s with COVID-19, enrolled during active disease. Both conserved end residues are part of each CDR3. The order of the fields is D gene, J gene, clone size, CDR3 length, V gene, CDR3 DNA, CDR3 protein. D genes are given only for firm matches. Clone sizes are given selectively: once, few, many, or a class where the clone is expanded.

d_gene: TRBD1; j_gene: TRBJ1-1; abundance: -; len: 14; v_gene: TRBV18; CDR3nt: TGTGCCAGCTCACCCGCGACAGGGCACACTGAAGCTTTCTTT; CDR3aa: CASSPATGHTEAFF
d_gene: -; j_gene: TRBJ2-5; abundance: -; len: 13; v_gene: TRBV5-1; CDR3nt: TGCGCCAGCAGCTTGGGACTTCAAGAGACCCAGTACTTC; CDR3aa: CASSLGLQETQYF
d_gene: TRBD1; j_gene: TRBJ1-2; abundance: -; len: 13; v_gene: TRBV12-3/TRBV12-4; CDR3nt: TGTGCCAGCAGTTTCGTCAGGGGGCAAGGCTACACCTTC; CDR3aa: CASSFVRGQGYTF
d_gene: -; j_gene: TRBJ1-3; abundance: -; len: 12; v_gene: TRBV3-1/TRBV3-2; CDR3nt: TGTGCCAGCACTGGGCCTGGAAACACCATATATTTT; CDR3aa: CASTGPGNTIYF
d_gene: -; j_gene: TRBJ1-1; abundance: -; len: 13; v_gene: TRBV30; CDR3nt: TGTGCCTGGAGTGTACAGGAGAACACTGAAGCTTTCTTT; CDR3aa: CAWSVQENTEAFF
d_gene: TRBD2; j_gene: TRBJ2-3; abundance: -; len: 14; v_gene: TRBV11-2; CDR3nt: TGTGCCAGCAGCGTCGGGGGGGCAGGGGATACGCAGTATTTT; CDR3aa: CASSVGGAGDTQYF
d_gene: -; j_gene: TRBJ1-2; abundance: -; len: 13; v_gene: TRBV7-8; CDR3nt: TGTGCCAGCAGCTTAAGCTACAGGGATGGCTACACCTTC; CDR3aa: CASSLSYRDGYTF
d_gene: -; j_gene: TRBJ1-1; abundance: -; len: 10; v_gene: TRBV20-1; CDR3nt: TGCAGTGCACAAGACACTGAAGCTTTCTTT; CDR3aa: CSAQDTEAFF
d_gene: -; j_gene: TRBJ1-2; abundance: -; len: 15; v_gene: TRBV7-2; CDR3nt: TGTGCCAGCAGCTTACAAGGACAAACTAACTATGGCTACACCTTC; CDR3aa: CASSLQGQTNYGYTF
d_gene: TRBD2; j_gene: TRBJ2-1; abundance: -; len: 15; v_gene: TRBV7-6; CDR3nt: TGTGCCAGCAGCTTAGGCGGGGGGGATTACAATGAGCAGTTCTTC; CDR3aa: CASSLGGGDYNEQFF
d_gene: -; j_gene: TRBJ1-5; abundance: few; len: 13; v_gene: TRBV11-2; CDR3nt: TGTGCCAGCAGCTTATACATCGATCAGCCCCAGCATTTT; CDR3aa: CASSLYIDQPQHF
d_gene: TRBD1; j_gene: TRBJ2-5; abundance: -; len: 15; v_gene: TRBV5-1; CDR3nt: TGCGCCAGCAGCGCTGGACAGGTGGGGCAAGAGACCCAGTACTTC; CDR3aa: CASSAGQVGQETQYF
d_gene: TRBD1; j_gene: TRBJ1-3; abundance: once; len: 15; v_gene: TRBV3-1/TRBV3-2; CDR3nt: TGTGCCAGCACCCCGGGACAGGGGGTCGGAAACACCATATATTTT; CDR3aa: CASTPGQGVGNTIYF
d_gene: -; j_gene: TRBJ2-3; abundance: -; len: 11; v_gene: TRBV2; CDR3nt: TGTGCCAGCAGGGCCACAGATACGCAGTATTTT; CDR3aa: CASRATDTQYF
d_gene: -; j_gene: TRBJ2-3; abundance: -; len: 14; v_gene: TRBV7-3; CDR3nt: TGTGCCAGCAGCTCCGGGAGTGGCACAGATACGCAGTATTTT; CDR3aa: CASSSGSGTDTQYF
d_gene: TRBD1; j_gene: TRBJ2-7; abundance: -; len: 15; v_gene: TRBV4-2; CDR3nt: TGTGCCAGCAGCCAAGCTGTAGCAGGGGGCTACGAGCAGTACTTC; CDR3aa: CASSQAVAGGYEQYF
d_gene: TRBD1; j_gene: TRBJ2-1; abundance: -; len: 13; v_gene: TRBV19; CDR3nt: TGTGCCAGTACGACAGGGGGGATGAATGAGCAGTTCTTC; CDR3aa: CASTTGGMNEQFF
d_gene: -; j_gene: TRBJ1-5; abundance: -; len: 13; v_gene: TRBV6-5; CDR3nt: TGTGCCAGCAGTCTAAGGGGAAATCAGCCCCAGCATTTT; CDR3aa: CASSLRGNQPQHF
d_gene: -; j_gene: TRBJ1-5; abundance: -; len: 15; v_gene: TRBV15; CDR3nt: TGTGCCACCAGCAGGACGGGTATCAGTCGACAGCCCCAGCATTTT; CDR3aa: CATSRTGISRQPQHF
d_gene: -; j_gene: TRBJ1-1; abundance: -; len: 14; v_gene: TRBV2; CDR3nt: TGTGCCAGCGTCAGCGATCGCCCCTTTGGGGAAGCTTTCTTT; CDR3aa: CASVSDRPFGEAFF
d_gene: TRBD1; j_gene: TRBJ2-1; abundance: -; len: 15; v_gene: TRBV5-1; CDR3nt: TGCGCCAGCAGCTTGGGGACAGGGGGCTACAATGAGCAGTTCTTC; CDR3aa: CASSLGTGGYNEQFF
d_gene: -; j_gene: TRBJ2-1; abundance: -; len: 14; v_gene: TRBV13; CDR3nt: TGTGCCAGCAGTTCCCCGGGGAGCAGCCTGGAGCAGTTCTTC; CDR3aa: CASSSPGSSLEQFF
d_gene: -; j_gene: TRBJ1-5; abundance: -; len: 13; v_gene: TRBV12-3/TRBV12-4; CDR3nt: TGTGCCAGCAGTTCGGGGGGGGCTCAGCCCCAGCATTTT; CDR3aa: CASSSGGAQPQHF
d_gene: -; j_gene: TRBJ1-3; abundance: once; len: 13; v_gene: TRBV10-3; CDR3nt: TGTGCCATCAAGGGGACTACTGGAAACACCATATATTTT; CDR3aa: CAIKGTTGNTIYF
d_gene: TRBD1; j_gene: TRBJ1-3; abundance: once; len: 16; v_gene: TRBV24-1; CDR3nt: TGTGCCACCAGTGATTCTGACAGGGACCCTGGAAACACCATATATTTT; CDR3aa: CATSDSDRDPGNTIYF